This T cell receptor beta chain was captured in a study of blood T cell repertoires in COVID-19. The CDR3 has 10 residues. The ends were cut back, 6 bases at V and 6 bases at J, with 5 bases in the middle. Germline assignment: CDR1 WSHSY and CDR2 SAAADI. Repertoires were generated with immunoSEQ multiplex PCR, while TCRdb's copy carries only in-frame clones and drops some. Counted here are over 200,000 clones, roughly 87% occurring once; the ten biggest clones make up approximately 11%. Sequences were obtained from PBMCs or T cells enriched from blood (not recorded which). This chain connects TRBV10-2 to TRBJ1-2; D not resolved. The sequence was collected from a man aged 30 to 39 who had recovered from COVID-19. The CDR3 spells CASRGDGYTF. CDR3 bases: TGCGCCAGCAGGGGAGATGGCTACACCTTC.